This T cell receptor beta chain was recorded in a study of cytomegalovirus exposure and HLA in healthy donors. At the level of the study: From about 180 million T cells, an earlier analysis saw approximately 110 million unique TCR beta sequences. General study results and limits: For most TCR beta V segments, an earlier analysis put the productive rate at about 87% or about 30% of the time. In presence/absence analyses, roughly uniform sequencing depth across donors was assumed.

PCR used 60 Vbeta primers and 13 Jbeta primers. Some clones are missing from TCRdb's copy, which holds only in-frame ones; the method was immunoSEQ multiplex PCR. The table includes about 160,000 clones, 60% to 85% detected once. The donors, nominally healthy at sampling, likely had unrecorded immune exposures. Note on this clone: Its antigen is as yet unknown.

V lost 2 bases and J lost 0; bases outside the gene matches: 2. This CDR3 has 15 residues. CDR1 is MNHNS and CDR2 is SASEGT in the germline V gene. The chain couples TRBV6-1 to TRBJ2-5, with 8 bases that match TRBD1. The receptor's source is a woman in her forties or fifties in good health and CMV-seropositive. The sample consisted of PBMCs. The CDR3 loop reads CASSEQGANQETQYF. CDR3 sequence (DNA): TGTGCCAGCAGTGAACAGGGGGCAAACCAAGAGACCCAGTACTTC.